The source of this TCR beta chain is a study of cytomegalovirus exposure and HLA in healthy donors. About the study: The roughly 110 validation repertoires were reported in a later analysis to have been generated on the same platform as the 666 first-cohort repertoires. General observations from the study: The TCR clusters that emerged in the first cohort tended, a later analysis found, to co-occur in the 120 or so validation repertoires.

The CDR3 is 15 residues long. The V end was cut by 8 bases, the J end by 8 bases, with 24 bases between. CDR1 is MNHEY, CDR2 SVGAGI, per germline. As regards this clone: Its antigen remains unknown.

Produced via immunoSEQ multiplex PCR; TCRdb's table is partial and in-frame only. The data contain about 130,000 clones, roughly nine tenths of them singletons. The source is a young man in good health and CMV-seronegative. The specimen sequenced was PBMCs. The chain has TRBV6-5 and TRBJ1-1; D might be TRBD1 (6 bases). The DNA of the CDR3 is TGTGCCAGCGCTTGGGACATCTCTGCTCGCCCGGAAGCTTTCTTT. Protein sequence: CASAWDISARPEAFF.